The 6 T cell receptor beta chains in this list originate from one sample, sequenced in a study of response to subunit inactivated influenza vaccine. TCRdb called the RT-PCR reads again in MiXCR, with one record for every CDR3 protein. Of approximately 530,000 distinct CDR3 sequences detected, 6% to 9% appear once; the ten largest clones hold 10% to 15%. The sequences come from PBMCs from blood, collected 23 months after vaccination. These receptors were taken from a man aged 50 to 69 who received an inactivated influenza vaccine.

This clonotype was seen ten or more times. This chain uses TRBV20-1 with TRBJ2-3; 9 bases are a match to TRBD1. Germline lookup yields CDR1 DFQATT and CDR2 SNEGSKA (reference sequence). CDR3 length: 13 amino acids. Germline trimming cut 5 bases from V and 4 bases from J; bases unmatched to any gene: 4. As DNA, the CDR3 is TGCAGTGCTGGACAGGGGAGGGCAGATACGCAGTATTTT. Residues: CSAGQGRADTQYF.

V is TRBV12-3 or TRBV12-4 and J is TRBJ2-7; TRBD2 matches 14 bases. The CDR3 covers 15 residues. With V trimmed by 6 bases and J by 6 bases, 7 bases remained unmatched. The CDR3 reads CASRTSGGARGEQYF. The DNA of the CDR3 is TGTGCCAGCAGGACTAGCGGGGGGGCGAGGGGCGAGCAGTACTTC.

This sequence joins TRBV20-1 and TRBJ2-1; 8 nucleotides agree with TRBD2. The ends lost 0 bases at V and 9 bases at J; junction bases unmatched: 10. From germline, CDR1 is DFQATT and CDR2 SNEGSKA (reference sequence). The CDR3 covers 15 residues. The DNA of the CDR3 is TGCAGTGCTAGAGATCTCGGACCACGGGAGGGTGAGCAGTTCTTC. The encoded protein is CSARDLGPREGEQFF.

In its sample, this clonotype was seen many times. This chain connects TRBV6-1 to TRBJ2-7; tentatively, D is TRBD1 (6 bases). CDR3 length: 13 residues. Per germline, CDR1 MNHNS and CDR2 SASEGT. The V gene lost 6 bases and the J gene lost 4 bases, with 13 bases spanning the gap. The CDR3, as DNA: TGTGCCAGCAGACAGGGTCCCCCTTACGAGCAGTACTTC. It specifies CASRQGPPYEQYF.

This clonotype came up many times. This rearrangement joins TRBV20-1 to TRBJ2-5; TRBD1 might be the D (6 bases). Germline CDR1 DFQATT, CDR2 SNEGSKA (reference sequence). The CDR3 sequence is 15 residues long. Trimming took 2 bases from V and 0 from J, leaving 13 bases between them. CDR3 residues: CSARSYREYQETQYF. CDR3 nucleotide sequence: TGCAGTGCTAGATCATACAGGGAGTACCAAGAGACCCAGTACTTC.

This clonotype was recorded many times. V is TRBV24-1 and J is TRBJ2-1; 7 positions agree with TRBD1. This CDR3 is built from 16 residues. The V gene end was trimmed by 4 bases and the J gene end by 0 bases; junction bases not matched to a gene: 5. In germline, CDR1 is KGHDR, CDR2 SFDVKD. The CDR3 region has the DNA TGTGCCACCAGTGACCCCGGGACAGACTCCTACAATGAGCAGTTCTTC. Translation: CATSDPGTDSYNEQFF.